Listed below are T cell receptor beta chains from one sample, sequenced in a study of blood T cell repertoires in COVID-19. TCRdb's table, derived via immunoSEQ multiplex PCR, lists solely in-frame clones and lacks some. The table lists 270,000 or so clones, about 90% of them singletons. What was sequenced was peripheral blood. Every receptor here comes from a young woman with COVID-19, enrolled during active disease. The CDR3 runs from the conserved cysteine through the conserved F or W. The D gene is left open where the match is weak. Size values are once, few and many counts, or a class for expanded clones, and some rows have none.

v_gene	d_gene	abundance	j_gene	CDR3aa	CDR3nt
TRBV5-1	TRBD1	.	TRBJ2-7	CASATTGPFSYEQYF	TGCGCCAGCGCAACGACAGGGCCTTTTTCCTACGAGCAGTACTTC
TRBV2	.	.	TRBJ1-4	CASSEGGETTEKLFF	TGTGCCAGCAGTGAAGGGGGGGAGACTACAGAAAAACTGTTTTTT
TRBV19	.	.	TRBJ1-6	CASRGALRSYNSPLHF	TGTGCCAGTAGAGGGGCCCTGCGCTCCTATAATTCACCCCTCCACTTT
TRBV30	TRBD1	.	TRBJ2-2	CAWSDNKDRVPGELFF	TGTGCCTGGAGTGATAACAAAGACAGGGTTCCCGGGGAGCTGTTTTTT
TRBV12-5	.	once	TRBJ2-7	CASGLQESREQYF	TGTGCTAGTGGTTTACAGGAAAGTCGCGAGCAGTACTTC
TRBV5-5	TRBD2	.	TRBJ2-1	CASSIGLAAYNEQFF	TGTGCCAGCAGCATAGGACTAGCGGCGTACAATGAGCAGTTCTTC
TRBV4-1	TRBD2	.	TRBJ2-3	CASRGLAGRSTDTQYF	TGCGCCAGCAGGGGACTAGCGGGACGAAGCACAGATACGCAGTATTTT
TRBV5-4	TRBD1	.	TRBJ1-5	CASSSKKGQGDQPQHF	TGTGCCAGCAGCTCAAAAAAGGGACAGGGGGATCAGCCCCAGCATTTT
TRBV21-1	.	.	TRBJ2-2	CASSKGFGETGELFF	TGTGCCAGCAGCAAAGGTTTCGGTGAGACCGGGGAGCTGTTTTTT
TRBV5-4	TRBD2	.	TRBJ2-3	CASSLVGGDRTDTQYF	TGTGCCAGCAGCTTGGTTGGGGGGGACCGCACAGATACGCAGTATTTT
TRBV5-6	TRBD2	.	TRBJ2-1	CASSFPGTSGGHTPFF	TGTGCCAGCAGCTTCCCCGGGACTAGCGGGGGCCACACCCCGTTCTTC
TRBV5-5	TRBD1	few	TRBJ1-6	CASSWGQGAYNSPLHF	TGTGCCAGCAGCTGGGGACAGGGGGCATATAATTCACCCCTCCACTTT
TRBV11-2	.	.	TRBJ2-6	CASSFPRGGVGANVLTF	TGTGCCAGCAGCTTCCCCCGAGGGGGGGTGGGGGCCAACGTCCTGACTTTC
TRBV28	TRBD2	.	TRBJ2-1	CASSLSRVGREGMGQFF	TGTGCCAGCAGTTTATCCCGGGTAGGCAGGGAGGGAATGGGGCAGTTCTTC
TRBV2	.	.	TRBJ2-3	CASSEAGEADTQYF	TGTGCCAGCAGTGAAGCGGGGGAGGCAGATACGCAGTATTTT
TRBV7-9	.	.	TRBJ1-2	CASSLVRDSGYTF	TGTGCCAGCAGCTTAGTCCGGGACTCTGGCTACACCTTC
TRBV27	TRBD1	.	TRBJ1-5	CARDSDLRVGNQPQHF	TGCGCGCGGGACAGTGACCTTAGAGTAGGCAATCAGCCCCAGCATTTT
TRBV20-1	.	.	TRBJ1-4	CSASRGWLGEKLFF	TGCAGTGCTAGTAGGGGGTGGCTTGGTGAAAAACTGTTTTTT
TRBV27	TRBD2	.	TRBJ2-1	CASSIAGGLNEQFF	TGTGCCAGCAGTATTGCGGGGGGGCTCAATGAGCAGTTCTTC
TRBV27	TRBD1	.	TRBJ1-3	CASRSGQGDIGFSGNTIYF	TGTGCCAGCAGGTCCGGACAGGGGGATATAGGCTTCTCTGGAAACACCATATATTTT
TRBV19	.	few	TRBJ1-1	CASSIGFWPPTEAFF	TGTGCCAGTAGTATAGGGTTTTGGCCCCCCACTGAAGCTTTCTTT
TRBV28	.	few	TRBJ1-2	CASSSGTPNYGYTF	TGTGCCAGCAGCTCTGGGACACCAAACTATGGCTACACCTTC
TRBV27	.	once	TRBJ2-3	CASSTGFADTQYF	TGTGCCAGCAGTACGGGGTTCGCAGATACGCAGTATTTT
TRBV19	.	.	TRBJ1-5	CASSIPTYYSNQPQHF	TGTGCCAGTAGTATTCCGACATATTATAGCAATCAGCCCCAGCATTTT
TRBV19	.	.	TRBJ1-2	CASSMGHRPNYGYTF	TGTGCCAGTAGTATGGGACACCGACCTAACTATGGCTACACCTTC
TRBV11-2	TRBD2	.	TRBJ2-1	CASSPGAGGSYNEQFF	TGTGCCAGCAGCCCGGGGGCGGGGGGTTCCTACAATGAGCAGTTCTTC
TRBV5-4	.	.	TRBJ2-5	CASSELDSQETQYF	TGTGCCAGCAGCGAGCTGGACAGCCAAGAGACCCAGTACTTC
TRBV6-5	TRBD1	.	TRBJ2-7	CASRTGNSYEQYF	TGTGCCAGCAGGACAGGGAATTCGTACGAGCAGTACTTC
TRBV5-4	.	.	TRBJ2-2	CASSLGDSYTGELFF	TGTGCCAGCAGCTTAGGAGACAGTTACACCGGGGAGCTGTTTTTT
TRBV5-1	.	few	TRBJ1-5	CASSLAGHQPQHF	TGCGCCAGCAGCTTGGCAGGGCATCAGCCCCAGCATTTT
TRBV19	.	.	TRBJ2-7	CASSPLSSYEQYF	TGTGCCAGTAGTCCACTATCCTCCTACGAGCAGTACTTC
TRBV19	TRBD1	.	TRBJ2-7	CASRDRGTYEQYF	TGTGCCAGTAGGGACAGGGGAACCTACGAGCAGTACTTC
TRBV6-5	.	once	TRBJ2-3	CASSYNQGLTDTQYF	TGTGCCAGCAGTTACAATCAGGGACTCACAGATACGCAGTATTTT
TRBV29-1	.	once	TRBJ2-7	CSVEPKPGHEQYF	TGCAGCGTTGAGCCCAAACCAGGTCACGAGCAGTACTTC
TRBV10-1	TRBD2	.	TRBJ2-7	CASSESNWRGGLDRPYEQYF	TGCGCCAGCAGTGAGTCTAATTGGCGGGGGGGACTCGATAGACCCTACGAGCAGTACTTC
TRBV2	TRBD2	.	TRBJ2-7	CATTMGGGSYEQYF	TGTGCCACTACGATGGGCGGGGGATCCTACGAGCAGTACTTC
TRBV23-1	.	once	TRBJ1-3	CASRGGGGLECGNTIYF	TGCGCCAGCAGGGGCGGGGGGGGCCTAGAGTGTGGAAACACCATATATTTT
TRBV7-9	.	.	TRBJ2-3	CASSPRWVGASTDTQYF	TGTGCCAGCAGCCCTAGGTGGGTGGGAGCTAGCACAGATACGCAGTATTTT
TRBV5-4	TRBD1	once	TRBJ2-7	CASSFTGGSEQYF	TGTGCCAGCAGCTTCACAGGGGGTTCCGAGCAGTACTTC
TRBV27	TRBD1	.	TRBJ2-7	CASRDRDLYEQYF	TGTGCCAGCAGGGACAGGGACCTCTACGAGCAGTACTTC
TRBV11-2	.	.	TRBJ1-6	CASSLDRAGAGSPLHF	TGTGCCAGCAGCTTAGATAGGGCAGGGGCGGGTTCACCCCTCCACTTT
TRBV5-1	.	.	TRBJ1-4	CASSLGQINEKLFF	TGCGCCAGCAGCTTGGGACAGATTAATGAAAAACTGTTTTTT